What follows is one TCR beta chain and its context. The antigen remains undetermined. This entry belongs to a study of vaccination and CD4 T cells after COVID-19. At the level of the study: Each enrolled participant received a two-dose regimen of either BNT162b2 or mRNA-1273 vaccine. The interval from dose two to post-vaccine sampling had a median of about 72 days, and it ranged from 14 to 241.

This sample's treatment: roughly ten-day PBMC culture with coronavirus spike peptide pools or control peptides (ViraFEST assay). Germline values: CDR1 LGHNA, CDR2 YSLEER. V shed 1 base and J shed 7 bases, with 16 bases lying between them. The CDR3 runs 15 residues. Study-wide results and caveats: The great majority, 304 of 307 vaccine-specific clones, proved spike mono-reactive in convalescent patients.

The Oncomine TCR Beta short-read assay was applied to DNA of cultured CD4+ T cells. Each CDR3 protein is one row after TCRdb ran MiXCR on the PCR reads. The data contain 14,000 to 15,000 distinct CDR3 sequences, around 56% of them seen just once; the ten biggest clones take up about 7.8%. The TCR sequence derives from a human donor who had recovered from COVID-19. The sequenced sample was CD4+ T cells from blood, cultured in vitro. The gene calls are TRBV4-3 and TRBJ1-1; tentative D call: TRBD1 (6 bases). This chain's CDR3 is CASSQAPSGGVEAFF. The CDR3 DNA is TGCGCCAGCAGCCAAGCCCCCAGCGGGGGCGTTGAAGCTTTCTTT.